This T cell receptor (beta chain) was captured in a study of CD8 T cells in ankylosing spondylitis. General observations from the study: Reported data indicate significant enrichment of disease-linked clones within matched ankylosing spondylitis synovial fluid. CD8+ by phenotype, disease-linked clones were relatively rare in peripheral blood.

The CDR3 is 14 amino acids. Trimming took 5 bases from V and 4 from J, leaving 14 bases between them. Each TCR beta library was made by quantitative 5'-RACE that incorporated molecular barcodes. TCRdb re-derived calls from the 5' RACE reads in MiXCR, one entry per CDR3 protein. The table shows around 320,000 distinct CDR3 sequences, with less than 25% occurring only once. This clonotype appeared a few times. Its antigen is as yet unknown. Sequenced sample: blood, either unsorted or a sorted T cell fraction (not recorded which). This receptor was taken from a female donor with ankylosing spondylitis or in good health (not recorded which). J is TRBJ1-1 and V is TRBV12-3 or TRBV12-4; maybe TRBD1 (5 bases). CDR3 coding DNA: TGTGCCAGCAGTCATAGACAGTTTCGCACTGAAGCTTTCTTT. Translated, it gives CASSHRQFRTEAFF.